The T cell receptor (beta chain) under discussion was sequenced for a study of post-analysis software for immune sequencing data. Whole-study results and caveats: Compared with controls, patients had more of about 5 TRBV segments, including TRBV5-6, TRBV5-1 and TRBV20-1. Comparison with controls showed significantly lower normalized Chao1 diversity in multiple sclerosis patients. Analysis by F measure revealed that same-batch samples clustered strongly together.

The CDR3 is 15 amino acids. CDR1 and CDR2 (germline): SGHRS, YFSETQ. The V end lost 0 bases, the J end lost 7 bases, and 14 bases lay between the germline ends. Sequencing libraries made from TCR beta cDNA carried unique molecular identifiers. TCRdb called the PCR reads again in MiXCR, with one record for every CDR3 protein. The sample consists of roughly 200,000 distinct CDR3 sequences, 29% of them appearing once. This clonotype was found many times. Its antigen is unknown. The sequenced material came from blood. This clonotype was obtained from a girl younger than 18 with multiple sclerosis. The chain has TRBV5-1 and TRBJ1-5; D gene uncertain. This chain's CDR3 is CASSLEGRGYQPQHF. As DNA, the CDR3 is TGCGCCAGCAGCTTGGAGGGCCGGGGTTACCAGCCCCAGCATTTT.